This T cell receptor beta chain was found in a study of graft-versus-host responses after intestinal transplantation. The overall study: Grafts that recipients had were multivisceral, liver-intestinal, or isolated intestinal transplants. All of the recipients had induction that used anti-thymocyte globulin, then tacrolimus and steroids for three to four years. Broader study findings: High graft-versus-host to host-versus-graft clonal ratios were seen in allografts of patients with graft-donor T cell macrochimerism.

To note about this clone: Its antigen is currently unknown.

Only in-frame clones appear in the TCRdb table, and some are missing; sequencing was by immunoSEQ multiplex PCR. The sample contains approximately 120,000 clones, 90% to 95% of which appear only once. The length of the CDR3 is 13 residues. Germline V gene sequence: CDR1 MNHNS, CDR2 SASEGT. The V segment lost 6 bases and the J segment 3 bases; nucleotides outside the gene matches: 3. The sequenced sample was unstimulated CD4+ T cells sorted from spleen or lymph node cells, obtained before intestinal transplant. The TCR was taken from a human donor who received an intestinal transplant. The rearrangement uses TRBV6-1 and TRBJ2-5, with TRBD2 matching 8 bases. The CDR3 here is CASRPGLEETQYF. CDR3 coding DNA: TGTGCCAGCAGGCCGGGACTAGAAGAGACCCAGTACTTC.